The rows below give T cell receptor beta chains drawn from one sample of a study of blood T cell repertoires in COVID-19. The repertoire was sequenced with immunoSEQ multiplex PCR; TCRdb's copy has only in-frame clones and lacks some. The sample lists 100,000 to 150,000 clones; approximately 90% were seen once. The material sequenced was peripheral blood. The origin of the receptors is a man between 65 and 85 years old with active or convalescent COVID-19. Both conserved end residues are part of each CDR3. The D gene is left open where the match is weak.

d_call	v_call	j_call	cdr3_aa	cdr3_nt
TRBD1	TRBV19	TRBJ1-5	CATLGQINQPQHF	TGTGCCACTCTGGGACAGATCAATCAGCCCCAGCATTTT
-	TRBV7-9	TRBJ2-1	CASSLAGAVGSEQFF	TGTGCCAGCAGCTTAGCGGGGGCAGTTGGAAGTGAGCAGTTCTTC
-	TRBV29-1	TRBJ2-7	CSVVLSGLTAGEQYF	TGCAGCGTCGTACTTAGTGGACTAACCGCGGGTGAGCAGTACTTC
TRBD2	TRBV24-1	TRBJ2-7	CATSTSGIEQYF	TGTGCCACCAGTACTAGCGGGATCGAGCAGTACTTC
TRBD2	TRBV4-1	TRBJ2-1	CASSQEGASGSGTSYNEQFF	TGCGCCAGCAGCCAAGAAGGAGCTAGCGGGAGCGGAACTTCCTACAATGAGCAGTTCTTC
-	TRBV3-1/TRBV3-2	TRBJ2-1	CASSQDRYNEQFF	TGTGCCAGCAGCCAAGACAGATACAATGAGCAGTTCTTC
-	TRBV5-8	TRBJ1-4	CASSFLAGQRILLGEKLFF	TGTGCCAGCAGCTTTCTGGCTGGACAGCGAATTTTATTAGGTGAAAAACTGTTTTTT
TRBD2	TRBV7-8	TRBJ2-1	CACGPGEGSGSAYNEQFF	TGTGCTTGTGGGCCTGGCGAAGGCAGCGGGAGTGCCTACAATGAGCAGTTCTTC
-	TRBV19	TRBJ1-2	CATTKQHNYGYTF	TGTGCCACCACGAAACAGCATAACTATGGCTACACCTTC
-	TRBV4-1	TRBJ1-1	CASSQEGFSRSMNTEAFF	TGCGCCAGCAGCCAAGAGGGTTTTAGCCGAAGTATGAACACTGAAGCTTTCTTT
-	TRBV7-9	TRBJ1-2	CASSLVEARGYGYTF	TGTGCCAGCAGCTTAGTCGAGGCCAGGGGCTATGGCTACACCTTC
-	TRBV16	TRBJ1-2	CASTPDSPYGYTF	TGTGCCAGCACCCCGGACAGTCCCTATGGCTACACCTTC
-	TRBV11-2	TRBJ2-7	CASSLQGGGYEQYF	TGTGCCAGCAGCCTTCAGGGAGGGGGCTACGAGCAGTACTTC
-	TRBV21-1	TRBJ1-2	CARPWDRGAYGYTF	TGTGCCAGACCCTGGGACAGGGGGGCCTATGGCTACACCTTC
-	TRBV19	TRBJ1-5	CASSASTDQPQHF	TGTGCCAGTAGTGCCTCGACAGATCAGCCCCAGCATTTT
TRBD1	TRBV28	TRBJ1-2	CASSLSGTGSNYGYTF	TGTGCCAGCAGTTTATCAGGGACAGGGAGTAACTATGGCTACACCTTC
TRBD1	TRBV30	TRBJ1-2	CAWRGQAEFGYTF	TGTGCCTGGAGGGGACAGGCAGAGTTTGGCTACACCTTC
-	TRBV19	TRBJ1-5	CASSPGISQPQHF	TGTGCCAGTAGTCCAGGGATCAGTCAGCCCCAGCATTTT
TRBD2	TRBV28	TRBJ2-7	CASSRTSGGTYEQYF	TGTGCCAGCAGCCGGACTAGCGGAGGCACCTACGAGCAGTACTTC
-	TRBV19	TRBJ2-2	CASNPNRANTGELFF	TGTGCCAGTAATCCCAACAGGGCGAACACCGGGGAGCTGTTTTTT
TRBD2	TRBV11-2	TRBJ2-7	CASSLMLAGAWEQYF	TGTGCCAGCAGCTTAATGCTAGCGGGAGCTTGGGAGCAGTACTTC
-	TRBV5-1	TRBJ1-1	CASSARTLNTEAFF	TGCGCCAGCAGCGCCCGGACTCTCAACACTGAAGCTTTCTTT
-	TRBV6-1	TRBJ1-6	CASSESGVLHF	TGTGCCAGCAGTGAATCGGGAGTCCTCCACTTT
TRBD1	TRBV28	TRBJ2-3	CASTAGGMYTQYF	TGTGCCAGCACCGCAGGGGGAATGTATACGCAGTATTTT